The 19 T cell receptor beta chains below come from one sample, sequenced in a study of blood T cell repertoires in COVID-19. Produced via immunoSEQ multiplex PCR; TCRdb's table is partial and in-frame only. The sample shows about 400,000 clones, roughly 90% of them seen only once. Specimen: PBMCs or T cells enriched from blood (not recorded which). Receptors originate from a woman aged 30 to 39 who had recovered from COVID-19.

The chain is built from TRBV15 and TRBJ1-5, with a tentative D call TRBD1 (5 bases). V lost 9 bases, J lost 1 base, and 16 bases lay in between. This CDR3 comprises 15 residues. The germline CDR1 and CDR2 sequences are LNHNV and YYDKDF (reference sequence). The CDR3 DNA follows: TGTGCCACTCGGGAGGGGAACCCCAGCAATCAGCCCCAGCATTTT. It translates to CATREGNPSNQPQHF.

The rearrangement joins TRBV5-1 to TRBJ2-7; no reliable D call. CDR3 size: 14 residues. V lost 0 bases to trimming and J lost 1 base, with 8 bases between them. Germline loops: CDR1 SGHRS, CDR2 YFSETQ. CDR3 nucleotides: TGCGCCAGCAGCTTGGACCGAGCTTCCTACGAGCAGTACTTC. Its protein product is CASSLDRASYEQYF.

This rearrangement joins TRBV5-6 to TRBJ1-5; weak D call: TRBD1 (5 bases). V lost 0 bases to trimming and J lost 1 base, with 8 bases between them. The CDR3 extends over 15 amino acids. Germline V lookup: CDR1 SGHDT, CDR2 YYEEEE. The DNA for the CDR3 is TGTGCCAGCAGCTTGGGGGGCGGAAGCAATCAGCCCCAGCATTTT. Its translation is CASSLGGGSNQPQHF.

V usage is TRBV12-2 and J usage is TRBJ2-1; the D call TRBD1 from the table was never checked on the DNA. TRBV12-2 is described as a pseudogene. CDR3 length: 17 residues. The CDR3 protein is CASRRERLGALDNEQFF. In DNA form, the CDR3 reads TGTGCAAGTCGCAGAGAGAGGTTGGGGGCGCTTGACAATGAGCAGTTCTTC.

The rearrangement joins TRBV30 to TRBJ2-7, with 9 bases aligning to TRBD2. This CDR3 has 16 amino acids. Germline values: CDR1 GTSNPN, CDR2 SVGIG (reference sequence). V lost 0 bases and J lost 2; bases outside the gene matches: 8. CDR3 protein: CAWSVHPSGNAYEQYF. The DNA of the CDR3 is TGTGCCTGGAGTGTACATCCTAGCGGGAACGCCTACGAGCAGTACTTC.

The genes are TRBV7-6 and TRBJ2-2; maybe TRBD2 (6 bases). The germline V gene has CDR1 SGHVS and CDR2 FNYEAQ. V dropped 1 base and J dropped 3 bases, with 15 bases sitting between them. This CDR3 comprises 17 residues. CDR3 nucleotide sequence: TGTGCCAGCAGCTTAGTTCCCGCGGGATTCGACACCGGGGAGCTGTTTTTT. Translation: CASSLVPAGFDTGELFF.

This chain connects TRBV7-3 to TRBJ2-3; 7 bases map to TRBD2. The V gene end was trimmed by 1 base and the J gene end by 2 bases; junction bases not matched to a gene: 3. CDR1 and CDR2 (germline): SGHTA, FQGTGA. The CDR3 runs 15 residues. The CDR3 coding sequence is TGTGCCAGCAGCTTAATCGGGGGGTCCACAGATACGCAGTATTTT. Protein: CASSLIGGSTDTQYF.

The J gene is TRBJ2-5, the V gene TRBV12-2; the D call of TRBD2 is as the table states it, not checked on the DNA. TRBV12-2 has pseudogene status. The CDR3 length is 16 residues. The CDR3 sequence is CASRVGTSGHQETQYF. DNA for the CDR3: TGTGCAAGTCGCGTGGGGACTAGCGGGCATCAAGAGACCCAGTACTTC.

V is TRBV19 and J is TRBJ2-2; TRBD1 aligns across 10 bases. With 6 bases clipped from V and 6 bases from J, the junction kept 7 bases outside the gene matches. The CDR3 contains 15 residues. Germline-derived CDR1 and CDR2 are LNHDA and SQIVND (reference sequence). The CDR3 is CASRRQGAPAGELFF. The DNA for the CDR3 is TGTGCCAGTAGACGACAGGGGGCGCCGGCCGGGGAGCTGTTTTTT.

The chain uses TRBV5-1 and TRBJ1-2; perhaps TRBD1 as D (6 bases). The CDR3 spans 13 residues. The germline V gene has CDR1 SGHRS and CDR2 YFSETQ. Trimming pared 0 bases from V and 8 bases from J, leaving 11 bases between. CDR3: CASSLVQGTGYTF. DNA for the CDR3: TGCGCCAGCAGCTTGGTGCAGGGGACGGGCTACACCTTC.

The chain uses TRBV28 and TRBJ2-7; possible D gene TRBD2, 7 bases. Trimming shortened V by 6 bases and J by 5 bases, and 23 bases separated the two germline ends. CDR1 and CDR2 from the germline V gene are MDHEN and SYDVKM. This CDR3 spans 16 amino acids. CDR3: CASSLHPGGQWDEQYF. CDR3 nucleotides: TGTGCCAGCAGCCTCCATCCGGGGGGCCAGTGGGACGAGCAGTACTTC.

In its sample, this clone was seen many times. The chain is built from TRBV20-1 and TRBJ1-1; D uncertain. CDR1 is DFQATT and CDR2 is SNEGSKA in the germline V gene (reference sequence). Trimming removed 5 bases from V and 7 bases from J, with 11 bases in between. The CDR3 extends over 11 amino acids. CDR3 region: CSAPAPVEAFF. CDR3 nucleotides: TGCAGTGCTCCTGCCCCGGTTGAAGCTTTCTTT.

The V call is TRBV4-1, the J call TRBJ2-7, with 11 bases fitting TRBD2. There are 15 residues in the CDR3. Looked up from germline, CDR1 is MGHRA and CDR2 is YSYEKL. Trimming cost V 4 bases and J 3 bases; bases outside gene matches: 5. The CDR3 sequence is CASSPTSGSIYEQYF. CDR3 DNA sequence: TGCGCCAGCAGCCCAACTAGCGGGAGTATCTACGAGCAGTACTTC.

The rearrangement links TRBV4-3 to TRBJ2-7; weak D call: TRBD2 (6 bases). The CDR3 spans 17 residues. Trimming left V 0 bases short and J 9 bases short, with 24 bases between. The germline gives CDR1 LGHNA, CDR2 YSLEER. CDR3 in amino acids: CASSQDVGGAVLGRQYF. CDR3 nucleotide sequence: TGCGCCAGCAGCCAAGATGTGGGCGGGGCAGTCCTCGGGAGGCAGTACTTC.

Here the CDR3 reads CASSLIGGAGNTIYF. The CDR3 DNA follows: TGTGCCAGCAGTTTAATAGGAGGGGCTGGAAACACCATATATTTT. The chain has TRBV27 and TRBJ1-3; a weak D match, TRBD1 (5 bases). The CDR3 covers 15 residues. Trimming stripped 2 bases from V and 2 bases from J, with 10 bases between. Looked up from germline, CDR1 is MNHEY and CDR2 is SMNVEV (reference sequence).

The gene calls are TRBV24-1 and TRBJ1-5; D is undetermined. The ends were cut back, 3 bases at V and 9 bases at J, with 8 bases in the middle. The CDR3 has 12 residues. Germline V gene sequence: CDR1 KGHDR, CDR2 SFDVKD. CDR3 DNA sequence: TGTGCCACCAGTGATGGAGCTCTGCCCCAGCATTTT. Its protein product is CATSDGALPQHF.

This chain's CDR3 is CASSTDRDQETQYF. The CDR3, as DNA: TGTGCCAGCAGCACGGACAGGGACCAAGAGACCCAGTACTTC. The rearrangement joins TRBV3-1 (or the pseudogene TRBV3-2) to TRBJ2-5; 8 positions match TRBD1. The CDR3 is 14 amino acids. V gave up 5 bases and J gave up 0 bases; unmatched junction bases: 2. Germline V gene sequence: CDR1 LGHDT, CDR2 YNNKEL (reference sequence).

This clone was seen a single time. V usage is TRBV9 and J usage is TRBJ1-4; 9 bases match TRBD1. V was pared by 3 bases and J by 8 bases, with 8 bases of the junction left unmatched. This CDR3 has 15 residues. CDR1 SGDLS and CDR2 YYNGEE come from the germline V gene. Here the CDR3 DNA reads TGTGCCAGCAGCGACGGGACAGGGCATCTAGAAAAACTGTTTTTT. Translation: CASSDGTGHLEKLFF.

The chain couples TRBV28 to TRBJ2-1; possibly TRBD2 for D (6 bases). The CDR3 contains 17 residues. Trimming took off 4 bases at V and 7 bases at J, with 23 bases between the two ends. Germline V gene sequence: CDR1 MDHEN, CDR2 SYDVKM. The CDR3 bases are TGTGCCAGCAGTTACGGAGTGGGAACACTCGGGAGAAATGAGCAGTTCTTC. Its protein product is CASSYGVGTLGRNEQFF.